Below are 24 T cell receptor beta chains sequenced from a single sample in a study of T cells after yellow fever vaccination. Each CDR3 protein gets one entry after TCRdb re-called the 5' RACE reads with MiXCR. The sample shows 120,000 or so distinct CDR3 sequences, around 9.8% of them seen only once. The starting material was CD8+ T cells sorted from PBMCs, obtained on the day of the yellow fever booster vaccination. The receptors stem from a man in his late teens or twenties who received the YFV17D yellow fever vaccine.

This clonotype showed up just a few times. The chain couples TRBV29-1 to TRBJ2-1; D gene uncertain. This CDR3 comprises 13 residues. Germline V CDR1 and CDR2: SQVTM, ANQGSEA. Written as DNA, the CDR3 is TGCAGTGCCCTCCTGCCAGGCTACAATGAGCAGTTCTTC. As protein: CSALLPGYNEQFF.

This rearrangement joins TRBV23-1 to TRBJ2-3, with 8 bases lining up with TRBD1. TRBV23-1 is annotated as an ORF whose role is uncertain. The CDR3 length is 17 residues. V lost 1 base and J lost 0; bases outside the gene matches: 6. CDR3: CASSQYVDRASTDTQYF. For the CDR3, the DNA is TGCGCCAGCAGTCAATATGTGGACAGGGCTAGCACAGATACGCAGTATTTT.

The chain couples TRBV3-1 to TRBJ2-6; D is unresolved. Germline V gene data show CDR1 as LGHDT and CDR2 as YNNKEL (reference sequence). The CDR3 length is 16 residues. V was trimmed by 1 base and J by 0 bases, leaving 7 bases between them. The CDR3 reads CASSQVLTSGANVLTF. In DNA, the CDR3 is TGTGCCAGCAGCCAAGTTTTAACCTCTGGGGCCAACGTCCTGACTTTC.

The V call is TRBV10-2, the J call TRBJ2-3; no definite D call. The germline V gene encodes CDR1 WSHSY and CDR2 SAAADI. The CDR3 runs to 12 residues. Trimming left V 8 bases short and J 1 base short, with 7 bases between. This CDR3 reads CASLSGTDTQYF. CDR3 coding DNA: TGCGCCAGCCTTAGTGGCACAGATACGCAGTATTTT.

The rearrangement joins TRBV12-3 or TRBV12-4 to TRBJ2-5; 12 bases are shared with TRBD1. V lost 7 bases and J lost 3; bases outside the gene matches: 6. CDR3 length: 15 residues. CDR3 in DNA: TGTGCCAGCACGCCGGGACAGGGGGCGAAAGAGACCCAGTACTTC. This translates into CASTPGQGAKETQYF.

This clonotype was counted a few times. The chain links TRBV9 to TRBJ2-3, with D uncertain. With 6 bases removed from V and 0 bases from J, the gap between germline ends came to 14 bases. CDR1 is SGDLS and CDR2 is YYNGEE in the germline V gene. This CDR3 comprises 15 residues. CDR3 DNA: TGTGCCAGCACTTGGGAAGGTGCTAGCACAGATACGCAGTATTTT. The encoded protein is CASTWEGASTDTQYF.

The chain combines TRBV6-2 or TRBV6-3 with TRBJ1-3, with D maybe TRBD1 (5 bases). V was trimmed by 8 bases and J by 1 base, leaving 9 bases between them. The CDR3 is made up of 13 amino acids. Germline V lookup: CDR1 MNHEY, CDR2 SVGEGT. Here the CDR3 DNA reads TGTGCCAGCGACGACAGTTCTGGAAACACCATATATTTT. Its protein is CASDDSSGNTIYF.

This clonotype showed up just a few times. The V and J genes are TRBV5-4 and TRBJ1-6, with a tentative D call TRBD1 (5 bases). The V gene lost 0 bases and the J gene lost 7 bases, with 8 bases spanning the gap. The CDR3 is 14 residues long. Per germline, CDR1 SGHNT and CDR2 YYREEE (reference sequence). The CDR3 bases are TGTGCCAGCAGCTTGGCCGGGGGGAATTCACCCCTCCACTTT. Translating gives CASSLAGGNSPLHF.

The sample holds a few counts of this clonotype. V gene TRBV7-9 combines with J gene TRBJ2-1; 10 bases agree with TRBD1. The V segment lost 6 bases and the J segment 8 bases; nucleotides outside the gene matches: 7. Germline CDR1 reads SEHNR; CDR2 reads FQNEAQ (reference sequence). The CDR3 loop spans 14 amino acids. CDR3 region: CASREDRGMDEQFF. In nucleotides, the CDR3 is TGTGCCAGCAGGGAGGACAGGGGGATGGATGAGCAGTTCTTC.

CDR3 DNA: TGTGCTAGTGGTTTCCCCCCGGGATACAATGAGCAGTTCTTC. Translation gives CASGFPPGYNEQFF. The J gene is TRBJ2-1, the V gene TRBV12-5; TRBD2 is a possible D gene (5 bases). The CDR3 sequence is 14 residues long. Germline V CDR1 and CDR2: LGHNT, FRNRAP. V lost 3 bases and J lost 4, with 10 bases in between.

This clonotype appeared many times. The V and J genes are TRBV4-1 and TRBJ2-5; TRBD1 agrees at 8 bases. Germline CDR1 is MGHRA and CDR2 is YSYEKL. The CDR3 runs 15 residues. Trimming removed 3 bases from V and 6 bases from J; junction bases left unmatched: 9. The CDR3 spells CASSHLGQADQTQYF. CDR3 bases: TGCGCCAGCAGCCACCTGGGACAGGCAGATCAGACCCAGTACTTC.

This clonotype was seen only a few times. V is TRBV12-3 or TRBV12-4 and J is TRBJ1-2; a possible D gene is TRBD1 (6 bases). There are 16 residues in the CDR3. V shed 3 bases and J shed 4 bases, with 18 bases lying between them. CDR3 loop: CASSFGQPTNGYGYTF. CDR3 sequence (DNA): TGTGCCAGCAGTTTCGGACAGCCTACTAACGGCTATGGCTACACCTTC.

This clonotype was found a few times. The CDR3 DNA is TGCGCCAGCAGCCAAGATAGGGGACAGGCCGCCTACGAGCAGTACTTC. This sequence encodes CASSQDRGQAAYEQYF. The rearrangement joins TRBV4-1 to TRBJ2-7, with TRBD1 matching 8 bases. The CDR3 contains 16 residues. After removal of 0 bases from V and 2 bases from J, the junction contained 6 bases not matched to a gene. Germline CDR1 is MGHRA and CDR2 is YSYEKL.

The V and J genes are TRBV5-5 and TRBJ2-3, with a tentative D call TRBD2 (6 bases). CDR1 SGHKS and CDR2 YYEKEE come from the germline V gene (reference sequence). The V end was cut by 2 bases, the J end by 7 bases, with 17 bases between. CDR3 size: 15 residues. The CDR3 region is CASSFREPVLYTQYF. CDR3 in DNA: TGTGCCAGCAGCTTCCGGGAGCCTGTCTTATATACGCAGTATTTT.

This clonotype was detected a few times. The chain combines TRBV27 with TRBJ2-3; the D call may be TRBD1 or TRBD2 (5 bases each). V lost 3 bases and J lost 5, with 18 bases in between. The CDR3 has 16 residues. Per the germline V gene, CDR1 is MNHEY and CDR2 is SMNVEV (reference sequence). Here the CDR3 reads CASSLARGDSVDTQYF. CDR3 bases: TGTGCCAGCAGTTTGGCCCGGGGCGATAGCGTAGATACGCAGTATTTT.

This clonotype has just a few counts. The chain is built from TRBV7-2 and TRBJ2-7; no reliable D call. Germline values: CDR1 SGHTA, CDR2 FQGNSA. The CDR3 contains 13 residues. The germline V and J ends were trimmed by 4 bases and 3 bases, with 10 bases remaining between them. The CDR3 loop is CASSSPIDYEQYF. CDR3 sequence (DNA): TGTGCCAGCAGCTCCCCCATTGACTACGAGCAGTACTTC.

The chain has TRBV7-2 and TRBJ2-5; 7 nucleotides agree with TRBD1. The germline gives CDR1 SGHTA, CDR2 FQGNSA. The junction had 4 bases not matched to a gene; V was cut back by 5 bases and J by 1 base. This CDR3 has 14 amino acids. The CDR3 reads CASSLNRGQETQYF. CDR3 DNA sequence: TGTGCCAGCAGCCTAAACAGGGGCCAAGAGACCCAGTACTTC.

This clonotype was recorded a few times. This chain links TRBV9 with TRBJ1-2, with D possibly being TRBD1 (5 bases). Per the germline V gene, CDR1 is SGDLS and CDR2 is YYNGEE. Trimming removed 3 bases at V and 1 base at J, with 10 bases between. The CDR3 loop spans 14 amino acids. CDR3 sequence: CASSDTGINYGYTF. The CDR3, as DNA: TGTGCCAGCAGCGATACAGGAATTAACTATGGCTACACCTTC.

This clonotype was seen a handful of times. The chain combines TRBV6-6 with TRBJ2-7; the match to TRBD1 covers 8 bases. The CDR3 is 19 amino acids. Per the germline V gene, CDR1 is MNHNY and CDR2 is SVGAGI (reference sequence). Trimming cost V 2 bases and J 3 bases; bases outside gene matches: 18. The CDR3 DNA follows: TGTGCCAGCAGTTACGATAGGACAGGGAAACTTTCAGGAGTCTACGAGCAGTACTTC. Amino acid sequence: CASSYDRTGKLSGVYEQYF.

The chain couples TRBV28 to TRBJ2-5; D remains unclear. The germline V gene has CDR1 MDHEN and CDR2 SYDVKM. There are 15 residues in the CDR3. V lost 6 bases and J lost 5, with 19 bases in between. CDR3 coding DNA: TGTGCCAGCAGGGGTCGAGCCTCCGAGGTGGAGACCCAGTACTTC. Translating gives CASRGRASEVETQYF.

J is TRBJ1-2 and V is TRBV2, with a possible D match to TRBD1 (6 bases). Germline V lookup: CDR1 SNHLY, CDR2 FYNNEI. V shed 3 bases and J shed 1 base, with 15 bases lying between them. The CDR3 covers 16 residues. The CDR3 region is CASSEFGQSLNYGYTF. DNA for the CDR3: TGTGCCAGCAGTGAGTTCGGACAGAGTCTTAACTATGGCTACACCTTC. Complete variable domain (other parts from reference TRBV2 and TRBJ1-2): EPEVTQTPSHQVTQMGQEVILRCVPISNHLYFYWYRQILGQKVEFLVSFYNNEISEKSEIFDDQFSVERPDGSNFTLKIRSTKLEDSAMYFCASSEFGQSLNYGYTFGSGTRLTVV.

This clonotype appeared a few times. The rearrangement joins TRBV7-9 to TRBJ2-1, with 7 nucleotides matching TRBD1. V lost 5 bases to trimming and J lost 5 bases; unmatched junction nucleotides: 9. Germline CDR1 and CDR2: SEHNR and FQNEAQ (reference sequence). The CDR3 length is 15 residues. The CDR3 sequence: CASSIPTGAHNEQFF. In DNA, the CDR3 is TGTGCCAGCAGCATCCCCACAGGGGCTCACAATGAGCAGTTCTTC.

This clonotype was seen only a few times. This chain joins TRBV28 and TRBJ2-2, with D perhaps TRBD2 (6 bases). Trimming stripped 6 bases from V and 5 bases from J, with 10 bases between. The CDR3 has 13 residues. The germline V gene has CDR1 MDHEN and CDR2 SYDVKM. The CDR3 bases are TGTGCCAGCAGGGAGGGCAGGACCGGGGAGCTGTTTTTT. Amino acids: CASREGRTGELFF.

There are a few counts of this clonotype. The chain carries TRBV12-3 or TRBV12-4 and TRBJ2-3, with 9 nucleotides matching TRBD2. V trimming: 7 bases; J trimming: 4 bases; junction bases outside the gene matches: 9. CDR3 length equals 15 residues. CDR3 amino acids: CASTSGGGAADTQYF. DNA of the CDR3: TGTGCCAGCACCTCTGGCGGGGGGGCCGCAGATACGCAGTATTTT.